This TCR beta chain was sequenced for a study of T cell responses to AZD1222 COVID-19 vaccine. Trimming at V came to 5 bases and at J to 4 bases, leaving 12 bases not matched to a gene. CDR3 length: 17 residues. Germline V lookup: CDR1 MNHEY, CDR2 SMNVEV (reference sequence). This clone was counted a few times. Its specificity is not known. Repertoires were generated with immunoSEQ multiplex PCR, while TCRdb's copy carries only in-frame clones and drops some. The table has over 130,000 clones, roughly 91% seen once. Study-level results: In the spike-specific TCR repertoire, nearly half reportedly target unmutated variant regions. The sample set comprised mostly white British donors with more females, and clonal diversity was possibly underestimated.

The genes are TRBV27 and TRBJ2-7; 12 bases fit TRBD1. The sequence came from an adult in good health. Sequenced material: peripheral blood, taken on day 0 of AZD1222 vaccination. This CDR3 reads CASSISPRDRGLYEQYF. In DNA, the CDR3 is TGTGCCAGCAGTATAAGTCCCCGGGACAGGGGGCTTTACGAGCAGTACTTC.